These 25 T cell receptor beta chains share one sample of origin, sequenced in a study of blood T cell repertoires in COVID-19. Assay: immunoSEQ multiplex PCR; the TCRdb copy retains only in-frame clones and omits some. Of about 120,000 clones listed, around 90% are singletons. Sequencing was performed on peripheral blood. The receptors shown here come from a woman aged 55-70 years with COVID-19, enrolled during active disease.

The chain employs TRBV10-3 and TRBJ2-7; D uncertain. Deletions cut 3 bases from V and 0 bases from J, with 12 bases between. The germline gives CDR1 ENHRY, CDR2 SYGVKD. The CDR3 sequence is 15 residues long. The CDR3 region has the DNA TGTGCCATCAGTGAACAGCTTTCTCTCTCCTACGAGCAGTACTTC. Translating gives CAISEQLSLSYEQYF.

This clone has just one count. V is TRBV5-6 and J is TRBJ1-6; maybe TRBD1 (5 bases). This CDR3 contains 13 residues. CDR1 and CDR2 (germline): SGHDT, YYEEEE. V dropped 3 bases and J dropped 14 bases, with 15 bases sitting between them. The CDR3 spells CASSSGRRQTLHF. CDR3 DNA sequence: TGTGCCAGCAGCTCCGGGCGGAGACAGACCCTCCACTTT. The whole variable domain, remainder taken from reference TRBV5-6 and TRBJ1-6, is DAGVTQSPTHLIKTRGQQVTLRCSPKSGHDTVSWYQQALGQGPQFIFQYYEEEERQRGNFPDRFSGHQFPNYSSELNVNALLLGDSALYLCASSSGRRQTLHFGNGTRLTVT.

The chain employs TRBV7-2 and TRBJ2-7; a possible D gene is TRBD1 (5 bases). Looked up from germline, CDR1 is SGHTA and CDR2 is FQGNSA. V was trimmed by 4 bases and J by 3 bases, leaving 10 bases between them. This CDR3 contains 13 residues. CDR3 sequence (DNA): TGTGCCAGCAGCTCCTCGACAGTCTACGAGCAGTACTTC. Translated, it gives CASSSSTVYEQYF.

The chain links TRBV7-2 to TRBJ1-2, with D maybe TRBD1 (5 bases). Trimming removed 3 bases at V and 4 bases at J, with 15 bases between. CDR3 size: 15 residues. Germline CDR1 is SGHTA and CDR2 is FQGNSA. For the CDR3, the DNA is TGTGCCAGCAGCTTCCCTGGGGGGGACTTCTATGGCTACACCTTC. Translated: CASSFPGGDFYGYTF. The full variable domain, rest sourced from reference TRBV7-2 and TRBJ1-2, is GAGVSQSPSNKVTEKGKDVELRCDPISGHTALYWYRQSLGQGLEFLIYFQGNSAPDKSGLPSDRFSAERTGGSVSTLTIQRTQQEDSAVYLCASSFPGGDFYGYTFGSGTRLTVV.

CDR3 protein: CASSLVVPGELFF. CDR3 in DNA: TGTGCCAGCAGCTTAGTCGTTCCCGGGGAGCTGTTTTTT. The chain is built from TRBV7-3 and TRBJ2-2; D gene unclear. V was pared by 2 bases and J by 6 bases, with 7 bases between. Germline values: CDR1 SGHTA, CDR2 FQGTGA. The CDR3 sequence is 13 residues long.

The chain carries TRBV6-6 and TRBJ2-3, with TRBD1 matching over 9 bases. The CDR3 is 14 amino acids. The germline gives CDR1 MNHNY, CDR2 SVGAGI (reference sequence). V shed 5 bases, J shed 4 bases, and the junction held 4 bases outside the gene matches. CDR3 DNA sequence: TGTGCCAGCAGTAGGGACAGGGACTCAGATACGCAGTATTTT. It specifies CASSRDRDSDTQYF.

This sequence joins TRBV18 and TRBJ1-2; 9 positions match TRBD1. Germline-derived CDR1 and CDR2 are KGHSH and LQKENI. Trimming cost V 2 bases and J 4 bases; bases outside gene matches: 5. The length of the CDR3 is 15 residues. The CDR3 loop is CASSPRTGAGYGYTF. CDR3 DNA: TGTGCCAGCTCACCAAGGACAGGGGCGGGCTATGGCTACACCTTC.

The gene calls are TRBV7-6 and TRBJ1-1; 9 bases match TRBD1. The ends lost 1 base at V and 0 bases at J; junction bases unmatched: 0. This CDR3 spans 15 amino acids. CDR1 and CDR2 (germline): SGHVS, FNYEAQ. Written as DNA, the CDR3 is TGTGCCAGCAGCTTAGGGACAGGGGTGAACACTGAAGCTTTCTTT. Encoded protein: CASSLGTGVNTEAFF.

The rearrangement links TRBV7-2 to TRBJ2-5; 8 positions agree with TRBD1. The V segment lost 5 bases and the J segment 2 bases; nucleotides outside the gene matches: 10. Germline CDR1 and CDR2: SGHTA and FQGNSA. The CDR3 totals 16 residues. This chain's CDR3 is CASSGRTGYGQETQYF. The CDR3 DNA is TGTGCCAGCAGCGGACGGACAGGGTACGGACAAGAGACCCAGTACTTC.

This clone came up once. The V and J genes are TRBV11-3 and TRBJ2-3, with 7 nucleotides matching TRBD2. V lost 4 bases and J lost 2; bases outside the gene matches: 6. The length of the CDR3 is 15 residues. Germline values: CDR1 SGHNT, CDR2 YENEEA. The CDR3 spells CASSSEGDYTDTQYF. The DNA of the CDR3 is TGTGCCAGCAGCTCGGAAGGGGACTACACAGATACGCAGTATTTT.

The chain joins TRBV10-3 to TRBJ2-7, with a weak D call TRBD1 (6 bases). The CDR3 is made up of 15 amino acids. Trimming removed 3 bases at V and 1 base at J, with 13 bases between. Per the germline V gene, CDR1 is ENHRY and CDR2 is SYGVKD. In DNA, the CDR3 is TGTGCCATCAGTGATACCAGGGGACGGTCCTACGAGCAGTACTTC. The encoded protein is CAISDTRGRSYEQYF.

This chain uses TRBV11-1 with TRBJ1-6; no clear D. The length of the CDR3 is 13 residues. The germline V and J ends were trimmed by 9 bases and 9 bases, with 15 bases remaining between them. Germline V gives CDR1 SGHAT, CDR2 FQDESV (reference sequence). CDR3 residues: CARPSDGLSPLHF. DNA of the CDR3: TGTGCCAGGCCGTCCGATGGACTTTCACCCCTCCACTTT.

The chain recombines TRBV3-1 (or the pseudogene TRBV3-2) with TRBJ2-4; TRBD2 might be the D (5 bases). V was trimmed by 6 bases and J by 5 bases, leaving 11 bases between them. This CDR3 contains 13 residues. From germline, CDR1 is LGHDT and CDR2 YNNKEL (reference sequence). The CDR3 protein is CASRRTGENIQYF. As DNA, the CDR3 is TGTGCCAGCAGACGGACTGGCGAAAACATTCAGTACTTC.

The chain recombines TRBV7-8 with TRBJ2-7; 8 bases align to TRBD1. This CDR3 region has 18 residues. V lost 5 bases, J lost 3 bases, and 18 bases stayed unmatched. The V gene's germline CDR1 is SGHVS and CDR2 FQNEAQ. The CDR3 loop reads CASSLFWSGGDLRYEQYF. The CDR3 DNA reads TGTGCCAGCAGCCTCTTTTGGTCAGGGGGCGACCTTCGCTACGAGCAGTACTTC.

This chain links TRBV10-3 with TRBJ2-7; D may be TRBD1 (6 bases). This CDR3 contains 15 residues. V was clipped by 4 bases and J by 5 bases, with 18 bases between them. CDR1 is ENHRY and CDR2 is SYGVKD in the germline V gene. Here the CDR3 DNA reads TGTGCCATCAGTGCGACATTTCCTACAGGGCACGAGCAGTACTTC. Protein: CAISATFPTGHEQYF.

The CDR3 here is CSTRHNTEAFF. CDR3 DNA sequence: TGCAGCACAAGACACAACACTGAAGCTTTCTTT. The rearrangement joins TRBV29-1 to TRBJ1-1; D is undetermined. This CDR3 spans 11 amino acids. V lost 8 bases and J 2 bases, leaving 9 bases between the germline ends. The germline V gene encodes CDR1 SQVTM and CDR2 ANQGSEA.

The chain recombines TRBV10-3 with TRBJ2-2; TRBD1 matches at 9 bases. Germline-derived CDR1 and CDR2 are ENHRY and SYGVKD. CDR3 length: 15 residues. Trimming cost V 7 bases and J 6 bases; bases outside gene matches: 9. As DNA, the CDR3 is TGTGCCATCAAACCCGGGACAGGGTTGGCCGGGGAGCTGTTTTTT. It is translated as CAIKPGTGLAGELFF.

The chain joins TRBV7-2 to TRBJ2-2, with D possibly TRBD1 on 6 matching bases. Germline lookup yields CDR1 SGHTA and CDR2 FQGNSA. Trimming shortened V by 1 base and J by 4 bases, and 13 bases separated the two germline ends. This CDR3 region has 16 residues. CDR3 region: CASSLVSGAGTGELFF. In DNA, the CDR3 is TGTGCCAGCAGCTTAGTATCAGGGGCGGGCACCGGGGAGCTGTTTTTT.

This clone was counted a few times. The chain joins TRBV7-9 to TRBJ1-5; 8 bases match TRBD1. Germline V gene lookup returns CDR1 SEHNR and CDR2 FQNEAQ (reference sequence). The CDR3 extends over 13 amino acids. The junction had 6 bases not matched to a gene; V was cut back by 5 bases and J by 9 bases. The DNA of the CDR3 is TGTGCCAGCAGCCCTACCACAGGGGGGCCCCAGCATTTT. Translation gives CASSPTTGGPQHF. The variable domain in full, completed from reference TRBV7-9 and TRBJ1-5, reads DTGVSQNPRHKITKRGQNVTFRCDPISEHNRLYWYRQTLGQGPEFLTYFQNEAQLEKSRLLSDRFSAERPKGSFSTLEIQRTEQGDSAMYLCASSPTTGGPQHFGDGTRLSIL.

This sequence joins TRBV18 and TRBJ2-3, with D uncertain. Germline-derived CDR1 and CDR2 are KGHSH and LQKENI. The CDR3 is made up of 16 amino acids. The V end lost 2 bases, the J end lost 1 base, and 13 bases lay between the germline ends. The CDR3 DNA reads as TGTGCCAGCTCACCAATAACTTCCCGGGGCACAGATACGCAGTATTTT. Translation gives CASSPITSRGTDTQYF. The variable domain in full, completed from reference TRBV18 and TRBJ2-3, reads NAGVMQNPRHLVRRRGQEARLRCSPMKGHSHVYWYRQLPEEGLKFMVYLQKENIIDESGMPKERFSAEFPKEGPSILRIQQVVRGDSAAYFCASSPITSRGTDTQYFGPGTRLTVL.

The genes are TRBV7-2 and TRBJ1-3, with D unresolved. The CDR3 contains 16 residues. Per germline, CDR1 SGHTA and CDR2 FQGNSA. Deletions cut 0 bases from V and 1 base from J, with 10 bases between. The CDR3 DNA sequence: TGTGCCAGCAGCTTAGCCCCCTCACATTCTGGAAACACCATATATTTT. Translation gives CASSLAPSHSGNTIYF.

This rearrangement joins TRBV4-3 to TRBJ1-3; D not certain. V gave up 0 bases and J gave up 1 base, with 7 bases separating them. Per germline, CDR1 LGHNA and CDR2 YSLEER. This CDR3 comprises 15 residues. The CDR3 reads CASSQEAHSGNTIYF. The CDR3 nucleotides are TGCGCCAGCAGCCAAGAGGCACATTCTGGAAACACCATATATTTT.

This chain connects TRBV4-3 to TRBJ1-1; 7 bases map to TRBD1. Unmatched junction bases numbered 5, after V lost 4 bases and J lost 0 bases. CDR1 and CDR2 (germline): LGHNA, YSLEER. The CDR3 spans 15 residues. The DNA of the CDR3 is TGCGCCAGCAGCCTAGGGGGCCAGCTGAACACTGAAGCTTTCTTT. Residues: CASSLGGQLNTEAFF.

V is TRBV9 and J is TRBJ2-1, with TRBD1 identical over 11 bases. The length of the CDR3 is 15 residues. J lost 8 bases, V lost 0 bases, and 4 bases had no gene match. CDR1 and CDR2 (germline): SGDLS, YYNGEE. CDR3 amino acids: CASSVVGTGGYEQFF. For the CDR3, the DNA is TGTGCCAGCAGCGTAGTTGGGACAGGGGGATATGAGCAGTTCTTC.

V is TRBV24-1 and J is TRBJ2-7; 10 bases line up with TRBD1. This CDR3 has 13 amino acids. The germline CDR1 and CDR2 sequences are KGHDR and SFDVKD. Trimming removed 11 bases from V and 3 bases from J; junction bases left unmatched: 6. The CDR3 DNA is TGTGCCATCTGGGACAGGGGAATCTACGAGCAGTACTTC. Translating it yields CAIWDRGIYEQYF.